These 23 T cell receptor beta chains share one sample of origin, sequenced in a study of blood T cell repertoires in COVID-19. Profiling relied on immunoSEQ multiplex PCR, and the TCRdb table lists in-frame clones only, not all of them. The sample contains about 9,200 clones, under 90% of which appear only once. Sequencing was carried out using peripheral blood. The receptors originated from a man aged 70 or older with active COVID-19.

The rearrangement links TRBV29-1 to TRBJ1-6, with TRBD1 as a possible D gene (6 bases). V was cut by 4 bases and J by 6 bases, with 16 bases left in between. The CDR3 is 15 amino acids. CDR1 is SQVTM and CDR2 is ANQGSEA in the germline V gene. The DNA of the CDR3 is TGCAGCGTTGCTGAGGGGGGGAGCGGTAATTCACCCCTCCACTTT. It translates to CSVAEGGSGNSPLHF.

V and J are TRBV9 and TRBJ2-7; 11 bases map to TRBD2. CDR3 length equals 15 residues. The germline CDR1 and CDR2 sequences are SGDLS and YYNGEE. Trimming at V came to 4 bases and at J to 0 bases, leaving 3 bases not matched to a gene. The CDR3 loop reads CASSLGLADSYEQYF. The CDR3 DNA reads as TGTGCCAGCAGCCTGGGACTAGCGGACTCCTACGAGCAGTACTTC.

The chain links TRBV12-5 to TRBJ1-4; D call uncertain. V dropped 5 bases and J dropped 4 bases, with 2 bases sitting between them. The CDR3 consists of 11 residues. CDR1 is LGHNT, CDR2 FRNRAP, per germline. In DNA, the CDR3 is TGTGCTAGTGGTCATAATGAAAAACTGTTTTTT. Its protein is CASGHNEKLFF.

The V and J genes are TRBV11-2 and TRBJ2-5; 15 bases agree with TRBD2. V was pared by 5 bases and J by 5 bases, with 15 bases of the junction left unmatched. CDR3 length: 19 residues. The germline V gene encodes CDR1 SGHAT and CDR2 FQNNGV. The CDR3 spells CASSTRLGLAGGQRETQYF. The CDR3 bases are TGTGCCAGCAGCACCCGACTTGGACTAGCGGGAGGGCAGAGGGAGACCCAGTACTTC. The full variable domain, in which reference TRBV11-2 and TRBJ2-5 provide the parts outside the CDR3, is EAGVAQSPRYKIIEKRQSVAFWCNPISGHATLYWYQQILGQGPKLLIQFQNNGVVDDSQLPKDRFSAERLKGVDSTLKIQPAKLEDSAVYLCASSTRLGLAGGQRETQYFGPGTRLLVL.

This clone occurred a few times. The rearrangement uses TRBV6-5 and TRBJ2-2; perhaps TRBD1 as D (6 bases). Per the germline V gene, CDR1 is MNHEY and CDR2 is SVGAGI. CDR3 length: 15 residues. V lost 0 bases to trimming and J lost 2 bases, with 7 bases between them. The chain's CDR3 is CASSYSTGNTGELFF. The CDR3 DNA follows: TGTGCCAGCAGTTACTCGACAGGCAACACCGGGGAGCTGTTTTTT.

A single count supports this clone. The V and J genes are TRBV9 and TRBJ1-1; TRBD1 agrees at 8 bases. Germline loops: CDR1 SGDLS, CDR2 YYNGEE. The CDR3 sequence is 15 residues long. V lost 4 bases to trimming and J lost 5 bases; unmatched junction nucleotides: 10. DNA of the CDR3: TGTGCCAGCAGCTCCCGACAGGGGTACGGGACTGAAGCTTTCTTT. Protein: CASSSRQGYGTEAFF.

The V gene is TRBV24-1, the J gene TRBJ1-2; a possible D gene is TRBD1 (5 bases). CDR1 is KGHDR, CDR2 SFDVKD, per germline. Trimming took 2 bases from V and 5 from J, leaving 14 bases between them. This CDR3 has 15 residues. The CDR3 coding sequence is TGTGCCACCAGTGATTCCGGGACTGCCCAATATGGCTACACCTTC. Protein product: CATSDSGTAQYGYTF.

In DNA, the CDR3 is TGTGCCAGCAGCTTCTCCCGGGGACTAGCGGCCAATGAGCAGTTCTTC. Translation: CASSFSRGLAANEQFF. J is TRBJ2-1 and V is TRBV7-9; 11 nucleotides line up with TRBD2. Germline values: CDR1 SEHNR, CDR2 FQNEAQ (reference sequence). The V gene end was trimmed by 3 bases and the J gene end by 6 bases; junction bases not matched to a gene: 7. This CDR3 is 16 amino acids long. The full variable domain, completed using reference TRBV7-9 and TRBJ2-1, is DTGVSQNPRHKITKRGQNVTFRCDPISEHNRLYWYRQTLGQGPEFLTYFQNEAQLEKSRLLSDRFSAERPKGSFSTLEIQRTEQGDSAMYLCASSFSRGLAANEQFFGPGTRLTVL.

The CDR3 spells CASSQGLANSYEQYF. CDR3 DNA sequence: TGTGCCAGCAGCCAAGGACTAGCGAACTCCTACGAGCAGTACTTC. The chain links TRBV14 to TRBJ2-7; 8 bases fit TRBD2. This CDR3 has 15 amino acids. The germline V gene encodes CDR1 SGHDN and CDR2 FVKESK. The V segment lost 1 base and the J segment 0 bases; nucleotides outside the gene matches: 2.

Points on this clone: At one of its ends the junction is not consistent with the germline gene, which may arise from a read error. The rearrangement uses TRBV3-1 (or the pseudogene TRBV3-2) and TRBJ1-3; no clear D. The germline V gene has CDR1 LGHDT and CDR2 YNNKEL (reference sequence). There are 11 residues in the CDR3. The CDR3 sequence: CVSRRGNTIYF. The CDR3 bases are TGTGTCAGCAGGAGAGGAAACACCATATATTTT.

The CDR3 DNA reads TGTGCCAGCAGCTTGGCGGGAGGGCCTAATGAGCAGTTCTTC. Translating it yields CASSLAGGPNEQFF. This chain joins TRBV11-2 and TRBJ2-1; 9 positions agree with TRBD2. Losses at the gene ends were 3 bases for V and 7 bases for J; bases not matched to a gene: 4. The germline gives CDR1 SGHAT, CDR2 FQNNGV. The CDR3 length is 14 residues.

CDR3 DNA: TGTGCCAGCAGCTTCTCCGGCTCTGGGGCCAACGTCCTGACTTTC. Translating gives CASSFSGSGANVLTF. The chain carries TRBV7-2 and TRBJ2-6; D is uncertain. CDR1 is SGHTA and CDR2 is FQGNSA in the germline V gene. The CDR3 is 15 amino acids. V lost 3 bases and J lost 0, with 6 bases in between.

This clone was observed a handful of times. CDR3 in amino acids: CASSLDLRGTDTQYF. CDR3 sequence (DNA): TGTGCCAGCAGCTTAGACCTGAGAGGCACAGATACGCAGTATTTT. The chain uses TRBV11-2 and TRBJ2-3; D not resolved. This CDR3 comprises 15 residues. CDR1 is SGHAT and CDR2 is FQNNGV in the germline V gene. Trimming removed 0 bases at V and 1 base at J, with 8 bases between.

The J gene is TRBJ1-5, the V gene TRBV2; maybe TRBD1 (5 bases). Germline-derived CDR1 and CDR2 are SNHLY and FYNNEI. Trimming cost V 8 bases and J 0 bases, with 11 bases left between them. There are 14 residues in the CDR3. CDR3 residues: CASSWTPSNQPQHF. The CDR3 region has the DNA TGTGCCAGCTCCTGGACACCTAGCAATCAGCCCCAGCATTTT.

There are a few counts of this clone. The chain joins TRBV18 to TRBJ1-5; D possibly corresponds to TRBD1 (6 bases). CDR1 and CDR2 (germline): KGHSH, LQKENI. V lost 2 bases and J 3 bases, leaving 14 bases between the germline ends. The CDR3 covers 16 residues. CDR3 amino acids: CASSPGRGSNNQPQHF. As DNA, the CDR3 is TGTGCCAGCTCACCAGGGAGGGGGTCTAACAATCAGCCCCAGCATTTT. Variable domain in full (rest from reference TRBV18 and TRBJ1-5): NAGVMQNPRHLVRRRGQEARLRCSPMKGHSHVYWYRQLPEEGLKFMVYLQKENIIDESGMPKERFSAEFPKEGPSILRIQQVVRGDSAAYFCASSPGRGSNNQPQHFGDGTRLSIL.

The sample holds a few counts of this clone. The V gene is TRBV28, the J gene TRBJ2-5; 10 bases are shared with TRBD1. The CDR3 consists of 16 residues. CDR1 and CDR2 (germline): MDHEN, SYDVKM. After removal of 6 bases from V and 1 base from J, the junction contained 8 bases not matched to a gene. The CDR3 nucleotides read TGTGCCAGCAGCCTTAGACAGGGGGCGCCCCAAGAGACCCAGTACTTC. This codes for CASSLRQGAPQETQYF.

In DNA, the CDR3 is TGTGCCAGCAGCCCGGACAGGGGAGGCTACACCTTC. It is translated as CASSPDRGGYTF. The chain has TRBV28 and TRBJ1-2, with TRBD1 matching over 9 bases. Germline assignment: CDR1 MDHEN and CDR2 SYDVKM. V was clipped by 6 bases and J by 8 bases; unmatched bases: 4. This CDR3 has 12 amino acids.

The sample holds a few counts of this clone. V gene TRBV5-6 combines with J gene TRBJ1-6; 7 positions match TRBD1. V dropped 4 bases and J dropped 9; count of bases not matched to a gene: 10. This CDR3 has 15 residues. The germline gives CDR1 SGHDT, CDR2 YYEEEE. This chain's CDR3 is CASSRQGQFSSPLHF. DNA of the CDR3: TGTGCCAGCAGCCGACAGGGACAGTTTAGTTCACCCCTCCACTTT.

The chain combines TRBV6-5 with TRBJ1-5; D gene uncertain. V was shortened by 10 bases and J by 0 bases, with 10 bases between the two germline ends. The germline gives CDR1 MNHEY, CDR2 SVGAGI. The CDR3 spans 13 residues. The CDR3 DNA sequence: TGTGCCATAGCGGGGTCTAGCAATCAGCCCCAGCATTTT. Amino acid sequence: CAIAGSSNQPQHF.

The chain uses TRBV3-1 (or the pseudogene TRBV3-2) and TRBJ1-3; D is ambiguous. The CDR3 extends over 13 amino acids. Germline CDR1 LGHDT, CDR2 YNNKEL (reference sequence). V lost 7 bases, J lost 0 bases, and 7 bases lay in between. The CDR3 sequence is CASNAFSGNTIYF. In DNA form, the CDR3 reads TGTGCCAGCAATGCGTTCTCTGGAAACACCATATATTTT.

The chain combines TRBV11-2 with TRBJ2-1; weak D call: TRBD1 (5 bases). Trimming shortened V by 6 bases and J by 5 bases, and 17 bases separated the two germline ends. The CDR3 is 15 residues long. Germline CDR1 and CDR2: SGHAT and FQNNGV. CDR3 amino acids: CASRKLQVRDNEQFF. The DNA for the CDR3 is TGTGCCAGCAGGAAACTACAGGTCCGCGACAATGAGCAGTTCTTC.

This clone has more than one count but fewer than ten. The chain joins TRBV5-1 to TRBJ2-3; tentatively, D is TRBD2 (6 bases). This CDR3 is built from 16 residues. CDR1 and CDR2 from the germline V gene are SGHRS and YFSETQ. V gave up 1 base and J gave up 2 bases, with 14 bases separating them. The CDR3 here is CASSLNTGVTTDTQYF. DNA for the CDR3: TGCGCCAGCAGCTTGAATACGGGAGTCACCACAGATACGCAGTATTTT.

The chain couples TRBV28 to TRBJ1-4; D perhaps matches TRBD1 (6 bases). Trimming stripped 6 bases from V and 8 bases from J, with 16 bases between. The germline V gene has CDR1 MDHEN and CDR2 SYDVKM. The length of the CDR3 is 14 residues. CDR3 DNA: TGTGCCAGCAGCCGCGTCAGGGGCATAGAAAAACTGTTTTTT. Protein: CASSRVRGIEKLFF.